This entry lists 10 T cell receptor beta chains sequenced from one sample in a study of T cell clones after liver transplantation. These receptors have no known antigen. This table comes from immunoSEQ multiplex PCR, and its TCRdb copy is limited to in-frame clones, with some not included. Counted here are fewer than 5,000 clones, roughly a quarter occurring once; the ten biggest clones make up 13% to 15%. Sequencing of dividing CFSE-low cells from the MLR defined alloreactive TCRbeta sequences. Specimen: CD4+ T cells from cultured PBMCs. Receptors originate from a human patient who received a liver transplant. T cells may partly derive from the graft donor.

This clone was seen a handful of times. The CDR3 nucleotides are TGTGCCAGCAGCTTGGATGAGACAGAACATAGCAATCAGCCCCAGCATTTT. This translates into CASSLDETEHSNQPQHF. This sequence joins TRBV5-8 and TRBJ1-5; a weak D match, TRBD1 (5 bases). The CDR3 has 17 residues. With 0 bases removed from V and 0 bases from J, the gap between germline ends came to 13 bases. Per the germline V gene, CDR1 is SGHTS and CDR2 is YDEGEE.

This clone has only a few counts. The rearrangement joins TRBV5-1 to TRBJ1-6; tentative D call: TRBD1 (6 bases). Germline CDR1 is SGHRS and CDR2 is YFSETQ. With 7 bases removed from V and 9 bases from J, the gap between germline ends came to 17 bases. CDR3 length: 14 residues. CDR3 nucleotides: TGCGCCAGCGAAAAGGGGGATAGAAGTTCACCCCTCCACTTT. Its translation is CASEKGDRSSPLHF.

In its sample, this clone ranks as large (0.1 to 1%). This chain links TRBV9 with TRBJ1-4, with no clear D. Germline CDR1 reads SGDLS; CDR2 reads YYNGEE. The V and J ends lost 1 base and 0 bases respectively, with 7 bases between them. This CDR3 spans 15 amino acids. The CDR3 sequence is CASSVSPATNEKLFF. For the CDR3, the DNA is TGTGCCAGCAGCGTATCGCCGGCAACTAATGAAAAACTGTTTTTT.

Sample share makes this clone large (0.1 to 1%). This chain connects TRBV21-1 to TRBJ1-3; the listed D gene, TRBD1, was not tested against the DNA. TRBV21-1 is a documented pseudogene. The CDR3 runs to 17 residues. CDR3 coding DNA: TGTGCCAGCAGCAAAGAGGGGGCTAGGGTTGGTGGAAACACCATATATTTT. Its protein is CASSKEGARVGGNTIYF.

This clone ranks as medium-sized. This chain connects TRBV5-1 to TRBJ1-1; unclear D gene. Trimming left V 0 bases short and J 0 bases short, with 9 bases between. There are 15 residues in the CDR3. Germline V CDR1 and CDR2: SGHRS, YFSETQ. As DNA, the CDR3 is TGCGCCAGCAGCTTGGATTCCCCTATGAACACTGAAGCTTTCTTT. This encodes CASSLDSPMNTEAFF.

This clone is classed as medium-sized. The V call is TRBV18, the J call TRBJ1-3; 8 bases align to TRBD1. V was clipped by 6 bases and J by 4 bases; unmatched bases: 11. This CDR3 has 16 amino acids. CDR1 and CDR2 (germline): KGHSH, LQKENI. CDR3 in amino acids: CASSLQGANFGNTIYF. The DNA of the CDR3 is TGTGCCAGCTCGCTTCAGGGGGCCAACTTCGGAAACACCATATATTTT.

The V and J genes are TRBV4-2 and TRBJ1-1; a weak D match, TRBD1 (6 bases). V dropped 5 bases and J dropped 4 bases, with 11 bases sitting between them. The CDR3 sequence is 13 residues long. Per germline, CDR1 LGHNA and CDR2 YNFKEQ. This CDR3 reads CASSSTGFTEAFF. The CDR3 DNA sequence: TGTGCCAGCAGCTCAACAGGGTTCACTGAAGCTTTCTTT.

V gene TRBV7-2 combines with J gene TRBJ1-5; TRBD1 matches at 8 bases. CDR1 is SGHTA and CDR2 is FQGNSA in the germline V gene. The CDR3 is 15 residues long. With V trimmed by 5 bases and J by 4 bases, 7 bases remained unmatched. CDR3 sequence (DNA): TGTGCCAGCAGCCCCGTGGACAGGGCTAATCAGCCCCAGCATTTT. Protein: CASSPVDRANQPQHF. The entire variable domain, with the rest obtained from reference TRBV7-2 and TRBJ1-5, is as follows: GAGVSQSPSNKVTEKGKDVELRCDPISGHTALYWYRQSLGQGLEFLIYFQGNSAPDKSGLPSDRFSAERTGGSVSTLTIQRTQQEDSAVYLCASSPVDRANQPQHFGDGTRLSIL.

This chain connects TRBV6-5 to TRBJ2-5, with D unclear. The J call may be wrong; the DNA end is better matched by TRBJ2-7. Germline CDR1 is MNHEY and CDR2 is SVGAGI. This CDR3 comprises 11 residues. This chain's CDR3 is CASSLLGEQYF. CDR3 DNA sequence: TGTGCCAGCAGCCTCCTAGGCGAGCAGTACTTC.

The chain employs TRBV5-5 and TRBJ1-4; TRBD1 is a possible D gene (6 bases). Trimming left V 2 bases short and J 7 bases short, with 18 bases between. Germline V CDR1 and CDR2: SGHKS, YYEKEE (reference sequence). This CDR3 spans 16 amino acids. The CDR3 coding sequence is TGTGCCAGCAGCTTAGGCGCGGCCAGGGGAGGTGAAAAACTGTTTTTT. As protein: CASSLGAARGGEKLFF.